This T cell receptor beta chain is drawn from a study of cytomegalovirus exposure and HLA in healthy donors (dated by TCRdb to 2017 to 2019). In terms of the full investigation: In an earlier analysis of fewer than 750 of the donors, 276 Gb of sequence data and 117 million unique TCR beta sequences from roughly 200 million T cells were reported. Roughly 320 gigabases of sequencing data and 91 million or so unique TCR sequences made up an early release that covered 500 to 650 HLA-typed donors. Of the approximately 400 genotyped donors, 75% to 85% were placed in the genetic ancestry cluster associated with self-reported Caucasian donors. The study was designed to test whether signatures of past pathogen exposure could be identified by cataloging public T cell receptors. Using immunosequencing, the study profiled T cell repertoires from fewer than 850 subjects and related those repertoires to cytomegalovirus serostatus. Along with the roughly 700-subject first cohort, a separate validation cohort of some 130 different subjects was used. The study combined high-throughput TCR immunosequencing, statistical association of individual TCRs with disease status, and machine learning to predict cytomegalovirus infection status. A later analysis re-examined previously published TCR beta repertoires from about 670 donors and added high-resolution HLA genotyping to investigate patterns of TCR occurrence. Rather than drawing on any new phenotypic data, the later analysis identified candidate immune exposures from TCR beta sequences and the way those sequences occurred across donors. To decide whether each TCR beta V gene segment behaved as functional or pseudogenic, an earlier analysis of several hundred of the donors relied on high-throughput TCR beta sequencing. Donor age, sex, ethnicity and CMV serostatus were compiled together with the repertoire data. Genome-wide SNP genotypes for about 55% of the roughly 670 donors were used in a later genetic analysis, which treated that subset as a discovery cohort. Every repertoire in the discovery cohort had been generated on one and the same sequencing platform. HLA typing covered class I and class II loci at four-digit resolution. The number of typed donors differed by locus: roughly 629-640 for A, B, C, DRB1 and DQB1; approximately 540 for DQA1; over 600 for DPA1; and about 450 for DPB1. Roughly five DR-DQ haplotypes were treated as single units for association and clustering because of strong linkage in the cohort. Among almost 400 genotyped donors of the cohort, an average of roughly 240,000 unique TCR beta nucleotide sequences were sequenced per donor, around a sixth of them non-productive.

The cohort was made up of 500 to 800 healthy bone marrow donors. At the time of sampling, every cohort member was nominally healthy, though immune exposures that went unrecorded were likely present. The donor tested CMV seropositive and was one of the 289 seropositive cohort members. Each donor provided a peripheral blood sample, and peripheral blood mononuclear cells were used for TCR beta sequencing. The Qiagen DNeasy Blood Extraction Kit was used to extract genomic DNA from the blood cell samples. Details on this clone: Its specific antigen is unknown. No clone much larger than this one lies a single base away; base qualities are absent.

The research as a whole found: A total of 150 or so TCR beta chains were listed by the study as associated with cytomegalovirus. Because some donors lacked HLA typing at each locus, the association tests relied only on the typed subset. At a false discovery rate of 0.05, a later analysis linked 16,951 TCR beta sequences to specific HLA alleles. According to a later analysis, most CMV-associated TCR beta chains appeared to be HLA-restricted, and the HLA associations seemed to be driven largely by CMV exposure. Compared with the approximately 670-donor mean, donors in an Asian-associated ancestry cluster had fewer N-insertions in productive TCRs, according to a later genetic analysis. Immune exposure information for the cohort was limited to CMV serostatus. The authors suggested that the approach could potentially be extended to other disease states and immunological phenotypes. Several of the top co-occurrence clusters appeared to be linked to parvovirus B19, influenza, CMV and Epstein-Barr virus, according to a later analysis. The presence/absence analyses assumed that sequencing depth was roughly uniform across donors, and that assumption may not be true. The classifier was reported to diagnose cytomegalovirus status with high specificity and sensitivity in both the original and validation cohorts. An association between a missense DCLRE1C variant and V-gene and J-gene trimming of TCR beta chains was found in a later genetic analysis and replicated in an independent cohort. Linkage disequilibrium might explain the correlated functional status among segregating V segments, but an unknown experimental factor could not be ruled out. Strong co-occurrence of HLA alleles, especially DR and DQ, made assigning TCR associations to individual alleles difficult. Most TCR sequences were observed very rarely across donors, whereas some public TCRs were present in many individuals. A further reported finding was that TCR beta sequences accurately predicted the HLA-A and HLA-B alleles for most subjects in the first cohort. A later analysis found that HLA-associated TCR beta chains were more clonally expanded and had lower generation probabilities than equally common non-associated chains. Some IMGT-functional V segments, including TRBV6-2 and TRBV6-3, could not be distinguished by the 87-base-pair reads and were therefore excluded. In a later analysis, TCR association rates were found to vary across HLA loci, with the most associated TCRs seen for DRB1 alleles and the fewest for HLA-C alleles. In this cohort, only TCR beta chains were sequenced, and detectable features were limited by the absence of alpha or paired-chain data. A cluster of highly shared sequence variants was judged likely to represent a technical artifact of the sequencing pipeline. A few of the identified cytomegalovirus-associated TCR beta chains were confirmed in vitro to be specific for cytomegalovirus antigens. Because counts were too low, about 18 rarely observed V segments, including chromosome 9 orphons, were excluded from the earlier analysis of about 500 of the donors. In an earlier analysis of 587 of the donors, most TCR beta V segments appeared in productive rearrangements about 87% or about 30% of the time, broadly matching IMGT annotations.

The library was built by means of the immunoSEQ multiplex PCR assay. The multiplex PCR relied on a mix of 60 forward primers for TCR Vbeta segments and 13 reverse primers for TCR Jbeta segments. Amplification of the CDR3 region of rearranged TCR beta genes was performed with a multiplex PCR assay on genomic DNA. The Illumina HiSeq System was used to sequence the amplified TCR beta libraries as 87-base-pair reads. In the authors' own workflow: Across the 500 to 700 repertoires, a later analysis counted 80 million or so unique TCR beta chains, roughly 11 million of which were shared by at least two donors. Raw reads were error-corrected and collapsed into unique sequences with a nearest-neighbor algorithm that merged closely related sequences to remove PCR and sequencing errors. V, D and J gene segments were assigned by aligning CDR3 sequences to IMGT reference sequences. For a sequence to be retained, a match of at least six nucleotides to both a V gene segment and a J gene segment was required. Rearrangements were classified as productive when the CDR3 lacked stop codons and remained in frame with V and J, and all other rearrangements were classified as non-productive. Following IMGT convention, CDR3 was defined as the stretch from the second conserved V-encoded cysteine up to the conserved J-encoded phenylalanine. Sequences without an unambiguous match to a single V gene segment were excluded from the earlier analysis of several hundred of the donors. An earlier analysis of several hundred of the donors classified V segments as functional when productive rearrangements were above 56.7% and as segregating when the standard deviation between donors was above 5%. A statistical classification framework was built for diagnosing cytomegalovirus status from the catalog of TCR beta chain sequences. In a later analysis, V and J genes were assigned by comparing TCR nucleotide sequences against IMGT/GENE-DB human TR gene sequences. The TCRdist pipeline was used in a later analysis to assign CDR3 sequences and most-parsimonious VDJ recombination scenarios. A later analysis defined each TCR beta chain by its CDR3 amino acid sequence plus V-gene family, and excluded reads lacking a unique V-gene family. In a later analysis, several hundred highly shared, low-generation-probability nucleotide sequences were removed to address suspected cross-contamination and a sequencing artifact. For each public chain, a later analysis derived a clonal expansion index from normalized ranks of inferred template counts within each repertoire. Generation probabilities in a later analysis came from a VDJ recombination model fitted to out-of-frame rearrangements, and those results were checked against IGoR. A later analysis scored TCR-TCR, TCR-HLA and TCR-CMV co-occurrence with hypergeometric tests, applying a repertoire-size bias correction to TCR pairs. In a later analysis, false discovery rates were estimated by permuting HLA or CMV assignments 20 times. A later analysis grouped co-occurring TCRs with DBSCAN, adding TCRdist sequence similarity when clustering within HLA-allele-positive subsets. For co-occurrence clustering, repertoires with fewer than 30,000 or more than 120,000 public chains were excluded, along with 4 to 6 repertoires with anomalous nucleotide sharing. Not all clones reach the TCRdb copy of this immuneACCESS table, which keeps in-frame sequences only. Checked studies attribute under half of the gap to unresolved V genes and leave the rest unexplained. V, J and clone size were drawn from that table, and D and trimming were deduced from the DNA. The sample table lists 150,000 to 200,000 clones, about three quarters of them with a count of one. Clones ranked in the top ten supply 4% to 5% of the sample.

From cysteine to phenylalanine, the CDR3 is 14 amino acids long. Only the CDR3 DNA stays, 42 bases, in frame from base 1. From a lookup of the germline V gene, CDR1 and CDR2 are ENHRY and SYGVKD. The germline V and J ends show losses of 6 bases and 6 bases respectively, and no gene match explains 4 bases of the junction. Sequenced material: PBMCs. This receptor was obtained from a man between 18 and 29 years old in good health and CMV-seropositive. The sequence links TRBV10-3 to TRBJ2-1; 11 bases in between match TRBD2. The encoded CDR3 is CAIRVAGGFNEQFF. The sequenced DNA: TGTGCCATCAGAGTAGCGGGAGGGTTCAATGAGCAGTTCTTC.